Below are 29 T cell receptor beta chains sequenced from a single sample in a study of T cell changes during pregnancy in multiple sclerosis. Generated by immunoSEQ multiplex PCR, the TCRdb table keeps only in-frame clones and is missing some. Of 90,000 to 95,000 clones listed, 90% to 95% are singletons. The sequences come from peripheral blood, collected in the first trimester of pregnancy. These receptors were obtained from a female donor with multiple sclerosis, enrolled in a pregnancy study.

V usage is TRBV19 and J usage is TRBJ2-7; TRBD1 matches at 7 bases. The CDR3 extends over 16 amino acids. CDR1 and CDR2 from the germline V gene are LNHDA and SQIVND (reference sequence). V was pared by 5 bases and J by 1 base, with 11 bases of the junction left unmatched. CDR3 nucleotides: TGTGCCAGTAGTCCGACCCGGGACAGCCGTTCCTACGAGCAGTACTTC. This sequence encodes CASSPTRDSRSYEQYF.

The gene calls are TRBV14 and TRBJ1-2; 8 nucleotides match TRBD1. In germline, CDR1 is SGHDN, CDR2 FVKESK. The ends lost 0 bases at V and 14 bases at J; junction bases unmatched: 11. The CDR3 is 14 residues long. The CDR3 DNA sequence: TGTGCCAGCAGCCAAGATCTTGCTTCAGGGGGCAGGACCTTC. Encoded protein: CASSQDLASGGRTF.

In this sample, this clone turned up a few times. This sequence joins TRBV6-1 and TRBJ1-5; a possible D gene is TRBD1 (6 bases). Trimming stripped 7 bases from V and 2 bases from J, with 12 bases between. This CDR3 has 14 amino acids. CDR1 MNHNS and CDR2 SASEGT come from the germline V gene. The CDR3 sequence: CASNTGFGNQPQHF. DNA for the CDR3: TGTGCCAGCAATACAGGGTTCGGCAATCAGCCCCAGCATTTT.

V usage is TRBV4-1 and J usage is TRBJ2-7, with D unresolved. This CDR3 has 14 residues. Per germline, CDR1 MGHRA and CDR2 YSYEKL. V lost 5 bases and J lost 0, with 11 bases in between. The CDR3: CASSNTVGSYEQYF. The DNA of the CDR3 is TGCGCCAGCAGCAATACAGTGGGCTCCTACGAGCAGTACTTC.

The V gene is TRBV27, the J gene TRBJ2-1; D gene uncertain. The CDR3 is made up of 14 amino acids. Trimming took off 4 bases at V and 0 bases at J, with 7 bases between the two ends. From germline, CDR1 is MNHEY and CDR2 SMNVEV (reference sequence). CDR3: CASSSIPSYNEQFF. The CDR3 nucleotides read TGTGCCAGCAGTTCCATCCCCTCCTACAATGAGCAGTTCTTC.

This clone has a single count. CDR3 bases: TGTGCCAGCAGCCTCCCAGGAGCGGGGGGGGGAGAGACCCAGTACTTC. Protein: CASSLPGAGGGETQYF. The chain has TRBV28 and TRBJ2-5, with TRBD2 matching over 10 bases. V was pared by 6 bases and J by 4 bases, with 11 bases of the junction left unmatched. Germline-derived CDR1 and CDR2 are MDHEN and SYDVKM. The CDR3 spans 16 residues.

V usage is TRBV4-1 and J usage is TRBJ1-2, with D unresolved. The germline V gene has CDR1 MGHRA and CDR2 YSYEKL. The ends were cut back, 5 bases at V and 8 bases at J, with 15 bases in the middle. The CDR3 is made up of 13 amino acids. CDR3 residues: CASSLENYGGYTF. CDR3 DNA sequence: TGCGCCAGCAGCTTAGAAAACTATGGAGGCTACACCTTC.

This clone showed up just a few times. As DNA, the CDR3 is TGTGCCAGCAGCTCGAGCGGGCCCCAGCATTTT. It encodes CASSSSGPQHF. The J gene is TRBJ1-5, the V gene TRBV9; D gene uncertain. The CDR3 extends over 11 amino acids. Looked up from germline, CDR1 is SGDLS and CDR2 is YYNGEE. The V and J ends lost 4 bases and 9 bases respectively, with 8 bases between them.

This chain connects TRBV27 to TRBJ2-2; perhaps TRBD1 as D (6 bases). Trimming took 7 bases from V and 2 from J, leaving 11 bases between them. The CDR3 runs to 14 residues. Germline V CDR1 and CDR2: MNHEY, SMNVEV (reference sequence). CDR3 residues: CASTLQGNTGELFF. The CDR3 nucleotides read TGTGCCAGCACCCTACAGGGTAACACCGGGGAGCTGTTTTTT.

This sequence joins TRBV9 and TRBJ1-4; D is possibly TRBD1 (5 bases). Germline V gives CDR1 SGDLS, CDR2 YYNGEE. Trimming took 4 bases from V and 8 from J, leaving 15 bases between them. The CDR3 has 14 residues. The CDR3 coding sequence is TGTGCCAGCAGCCGGGGGGTTCTATTGGAAAAACTGTTTTTT. Its translation is CASSRGVLLEKLFF.

The V call is TRBV6-1, the J call TRBJ2-2; 7 bases map to TRBD1. Germline CDR1 MNHNS, CDR2 SASEGT. Trimming at V came to 7 bases and at J to 5 bases, leaving 10 bases not matched to a gene. There are 15 residues in the CDR3. The CDR3 nucleotides read TGTGCCAGCACCCAAGGGCCAGGGGGAACCGGGGAGCTGTTTTTT. Translated: CASTQGPGGTGELFF.

V is TRBV20-1 and J is TRBJ2-1; possible D gene TRBD1, 5 bases. V was trimmed by 3 bases and J by 12 bases, leaving 12 bases between them. In germline, CDR1 is DFQATT, CDR2 SNEGSKA (reference sequence). The CDR3 runs 11 residues. Here the CDR3 DNA reads TGCAGTGCTAGCCTCGGTCAGGGGCAGTTCTTC. The encoded protein is CSASLGQGQFF.

The chain links TRBV1 to TRBJ1-2. TRBV1 is flagged as a pseudogene. This CDR3 contains 14 residues. The CDR3 region has the DNA TGCACCAGCAGCCAAGATCAGGGAGGCTATGGCTACACCTTC. Translation: CTSSQDQGGYGYTF.

The chain carries TRBV27 and TRBJ1-6; D not resolved. The germline CDR1 and CDR2 sequences are MNHEY and SMNVEV (reference sequence). V was clipped by 3 bases and J by 4 bases, with 4 bases between them. The CDR3 contains 13 residues. CDR3 coding DNA: TGTGCCAGCAGTTTCAATTATAATTCACCCCTCCACTTT. Translating gives CASSFNYNSPLHF.

This chain joins TRBV11-3 and TRBJ2-1, with D perhaps matching TRBD2 (5 bases). V lost 1 base and J lost 6, with 22 bases in between. The germline gives CDR1 SGHNT, CDR2 YENEEA. The CDR3 spans 18 residues. The CDR3 DNA sequence: TGTGCCAGCAGCTTAGGCCTCGGCACGGGAACGGATCGCAATGAGCAGTTCTTC. Its protein is CASSLGLGTGTDRNEQFF.

J is TRBJ1-2 and V is TRBV19, with 10 nucleotides matching TRBD1. The ends lost 7 bases at V and 4 bases at J; junction bases unmatched: 12. There are 16 residues in the CDR3. The germline V gene encodes CDR1 LNHDA and CDR2 SQIVND (reference sequence). The CDR3 protein is CASMGDRGRHSYGYTF. As DNA, the CDR3 is TGTGCCAGTATGGGTGACAGGGGGCGACATTCCTATGGCTACACCTTC.

The chain is built from TRBV10-3 and TRBJ2-7; D not resolved. V lost 5 bases and J 7 bases, leaving 15 bases between the germline ends. Germline lookup yields CDR1 ENHRY and CDR2 SYGVKD. The CDR3 totals 13 residues. In DNA, the CDR3 is TGTGCCATCAGTTTCCTTTCAGCGAGGGAGCAGTACTTC. Its translation is CAISFLSAREQYF.

The chain is built from TRBV30 and TRBJ1-1; D is ambiguous. This CDR3 has 14 residues. V gave up 8 bases and J gave up 0 bases, with 16 bases separating them. The germline gives CDR1 GTSNPN, CDR2 SVGIG (reference sequence). The CDR3 reads CARTLVSLNTEAFF. In nucleotides, the CDR3 is TGTGCCCGGACTCTTGTCTCCCTGAACACTGAAGCTTTCTTT.

The chain recombines TRBV11-3 with TRBJ2-2, with TRBD2 matching over 9 bases. The germline gives CDR1 SGHNT, CDR2 YENEEA. V trimming: 5 bases; J trimming: 10 bases; junction bases outside the gene matches: 11. The CDR3 extends over 15 amino acids. This CDR3 reads CASSRYLAGAMELFF. The DNA of the CDR3 is TGTGCCAGCAGCCGATACTTAGCGGGGGCAATGGAGCTGTTTTTT.

The gene calls are TRBV9 and TRBJ1-2, with D possibly being TRBD1 (6 bases). Trimming stripped 3 bases from V and 6 bases from J, with 18 bases between. CDR1 is SGDLS and CDR2 is YYNGEE in the germline V gene. CDR3 length: 15 residues. The CDR3 reads CASSAEAAGDHGYTF. The CDR3 DNA sequence: TGTGCCAGCAGCGCCGAAGCGGCAGGGGACCATGGCTACACCTTC.

This clone was observed once. The chain uses TRBV4-1 and TRBJ2-1, with TRBD2 matching 10 bases. Trimming at V came to 1 base and at J to 10 bases, leaving 7 bases not matched to a gene. The CDR3 has 15 residues. From germline, CDR1 is MGHRA and CDR2 YSYEKL. Here the CDR3 reads CASSQVRLAGEEQFF. The CDR3 nucleotides read TGCGCCAGCAGCCAAGTGCGGCTAGCGGGGGAGGAGCAGTTCTTC.

This clone occurred once. The chain has TRBV6-5 and TRBJ1-5; TRBD1 is a possible D gene (6 bases). V was trimmed by 5 bases and J by 2 bases, leaving 13 bases between them. CDR3 length: 15 residues. Germline assignment: CDR1 MNHEY and CDR2 SVGAGI. The CDR3 coding sequence is TGTGCCAGCAGTACCGGGACACTTCGCAATCAGCCCCAGCATTTT. This translates into CASSTGTLRNQPQHF.

The CDR3 region has the DNA TGTGCCAGCAGCCCCGGTTTAGCGGGGGGGGCAGATACGCAGTATTTT. Protein sequence: CASSPGLAGGADTQYF. The chain couples TRBV7-9 to TRBJ2-3, with TRBD2 identical over 11 bases. This CDR3 spans 16 amino acids. Germline V lookup: CDR1 SEHNR, CDR2 FQNEAQ (reference sequence). Trimming removed 5 bases from V and 4 bases from J; junction bases left unmatched: 8.

The V and J genes are TRBV10-3 and TRBJ2-2, with D possibly being TRBD1 (5 bases). CDR1 is ENHRY and CDR2 is SYGVKD in the germline V gene. The CDR3 is 12 residues long. Deletions cut 11 bases from V and 2 bases from J, with 9 bases between. CDR3: CAVQVNTGELFF. In DNA form, the CDR3 reads TGTGCCGTACAGGTTAACACCGGGGAGCTGTTTTTT.

The chain employs TRBV6-5 and TRBJ1-5; TRBD1 might be the D (5 bases). V lost 0 bases and J lost 4, with 7 bases in between. Germline assignment: CDR1 MNHEY and CDR2 SVGAGI. The CDR3 extends over 14 amino acids. The CDR3 coding sequence is TGTGCCAGCAGTTACTCCGGGGGAAATCAGCCCCAGCATTTT. As protein: CASSYSGGNQPQHF.

This clone was observed once. The chain links TRBV6-4 to TRBJ1-5, with 7 bases fitting TRBD1. Germline values: CDR1 MRHNA, CDR2 SNTAGT. Losses at the gene ends were 5 bases for V and 3 bases for J; bases not matched to a gene: 7. The CDR3 is made up of 15 amino acids. CDR3 DNA: TGTGCCAGCAGTCAACAGGGGACCCCCAATCAGCCCCAGCATTTT. Translating gives CASSQQGTPNQPQHF.

The chain links TRBV7-9 to TRBJ2-1, with a tentative D call TRBD2 (5 bases). From germline, CDR1 is SEHNR and CDR2 FQNEAQ (reference sequence). Trimming removed 2 bases from V and 12 bases from J, with 11 bases in between. The CDR3 has 12 amino acids. CDR3 nucleotide sequence: TGTGCCAGCAGCTTACCAGAACTAGGGCAGTTCTTC. Translation: CASSLPELGQFF.

The CDR3 sequence is CASSKDRATYEQYF. Here the CDR3 DNA reads TGTGCCAGTAGTAAGGACAGGGCTACCTACGAGCAGTACTTC. This rearrangement joins TRBV19 to TRBJ2-7, with 8 bases that match TRBD1. Losses at the gene ends were 4 bases for V and 2 bases for J; bases not matched to a gene: 4. The CDR3 length is 14 residues. The germline gives CDR1 LNHDA, CDR2 SQIVND (reference sequence).

The chain has TRBV6-6 and TRBJ2-7, with a possible D match to TRBD1 (5 bases). V was pared by 4 bases and J by 0 bases, with 13 bases between. In germline, CDR1 is MNHNY, CDR2 SVGAGI (reference sequence). This CDR3 has 15 amino acids. CDR3 protein: CASSWGPSSSYEQYF. The CDR3 DNA reads as TGTGCCAGCAGTTGGGGCCCTAGTAGCTCCTACGAGCAGTACTTC.